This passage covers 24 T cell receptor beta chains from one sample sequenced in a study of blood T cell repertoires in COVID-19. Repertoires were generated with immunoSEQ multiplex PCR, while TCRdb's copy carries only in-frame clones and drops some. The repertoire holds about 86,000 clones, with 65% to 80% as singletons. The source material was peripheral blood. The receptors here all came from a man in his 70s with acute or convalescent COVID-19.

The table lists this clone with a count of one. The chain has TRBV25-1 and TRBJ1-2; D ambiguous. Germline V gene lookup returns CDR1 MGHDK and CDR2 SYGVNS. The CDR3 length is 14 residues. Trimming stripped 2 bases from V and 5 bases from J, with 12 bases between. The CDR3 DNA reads TGTGCCAGCAGTGAAGGGAGAGGGTATTATGGCTACACCTTC. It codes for CASSEGRGYYGYTF.

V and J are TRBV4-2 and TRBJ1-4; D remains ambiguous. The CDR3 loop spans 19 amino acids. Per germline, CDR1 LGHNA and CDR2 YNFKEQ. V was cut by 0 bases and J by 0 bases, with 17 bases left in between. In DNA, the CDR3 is TGTGCCAGCAGCCAAGACCCCCTTCTCGATTCGGCAACTAATGAAAAACTGTTTTTT. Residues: CASSQDPLLDSATNEKLFF.

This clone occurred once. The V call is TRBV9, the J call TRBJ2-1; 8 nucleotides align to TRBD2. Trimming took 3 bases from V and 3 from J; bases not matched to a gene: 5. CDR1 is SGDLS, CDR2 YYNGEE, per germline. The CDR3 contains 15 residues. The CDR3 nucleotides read TGTGCCAGCAGCGAGTCCGGGGGGGTCTACAATGAGCAGTTCTTC. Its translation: CASSESGGVYNEQFF. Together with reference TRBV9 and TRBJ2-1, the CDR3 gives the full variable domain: DSGVTQTPKHLITATGQRVTLRCSPRSGDLSVYWYQQSLDQGLQFLIQYYNGEERAKGNILERFSAQQFPDLHSELNLSSLELGDSALYFCASSESGGVYNEQFFGPGTRLTVL.

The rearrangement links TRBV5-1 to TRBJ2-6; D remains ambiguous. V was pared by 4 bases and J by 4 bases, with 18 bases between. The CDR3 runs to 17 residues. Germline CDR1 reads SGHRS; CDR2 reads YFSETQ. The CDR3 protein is CASSLPIGPGGANVLTF. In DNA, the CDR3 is TGCGCCAGCAGCCTCCCCATTGGGCCTGGAGGGGCCAACGTCCTGACTTTC.

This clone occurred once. The chain's CDR3 is CASSPTGTSGNEQFF. Written as DNA, the CDR3 is TGTGCCAGCAGCCCTACCGGGACTAGCGGCAATGAGCAGTTCTTC. The chain uses TRBV3-1 (or the pseudogene TRBV3-2) and TRBJ2-1, with TRBD2 identical over 11 bases. Germline V gives CDR1 LGHDT, CDR2 YNNKEL (reference sequence). After removal of 4 bases from V and 6 bases from J, the junction contained 5 bases not matched to a gene. The CDR3 is made up of 15 amino acids.

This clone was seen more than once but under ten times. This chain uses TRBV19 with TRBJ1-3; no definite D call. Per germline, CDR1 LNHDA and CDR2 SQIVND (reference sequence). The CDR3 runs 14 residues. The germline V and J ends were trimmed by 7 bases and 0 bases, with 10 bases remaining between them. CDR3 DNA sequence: TGTGCCAGTACCCCTATGAGCTCTGGAAACACCATATATTTT. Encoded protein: CASTPMSSGNTIYF.

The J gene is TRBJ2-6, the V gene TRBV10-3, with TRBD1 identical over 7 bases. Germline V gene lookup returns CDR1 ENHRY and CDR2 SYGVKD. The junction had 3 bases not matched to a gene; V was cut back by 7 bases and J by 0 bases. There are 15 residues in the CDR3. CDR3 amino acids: CAITNRGSGANVLTF. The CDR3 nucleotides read TGTGCCATCACTAACAGGGGCTCTGGGGCCAACGTCCTGACTTTC.

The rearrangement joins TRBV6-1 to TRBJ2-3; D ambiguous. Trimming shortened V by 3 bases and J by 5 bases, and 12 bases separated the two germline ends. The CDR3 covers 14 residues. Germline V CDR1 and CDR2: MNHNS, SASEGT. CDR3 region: CASSEMARRDTQYF. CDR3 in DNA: TGTGCCAGCAGTGAGATGGCCCGCAGAGATACGCAGTATTTT.

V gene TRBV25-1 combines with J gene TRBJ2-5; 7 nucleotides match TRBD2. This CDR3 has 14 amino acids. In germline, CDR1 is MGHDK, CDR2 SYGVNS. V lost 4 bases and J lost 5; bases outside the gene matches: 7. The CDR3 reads CASSVGGNGETQYF. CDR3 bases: TGTGCCAGCAGTGTCGGGGGGAATGGGGAGACCCAGTACTTC.

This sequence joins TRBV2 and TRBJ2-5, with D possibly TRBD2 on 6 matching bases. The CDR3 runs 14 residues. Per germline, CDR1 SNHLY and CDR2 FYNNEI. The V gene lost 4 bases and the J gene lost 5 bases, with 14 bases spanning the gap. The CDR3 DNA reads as TGTGCCAGCAGTGGGACCAGGGCGGGGGAGACCCAGTACTTC. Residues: CASSGTRAGETQYF. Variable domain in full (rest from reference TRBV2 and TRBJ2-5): EPEVTQTPSHQVTQMGQEVILRCVPISNHLYFYWYRQILGQKVEFLVSFYNNEISEKSEIFDDQFSVERPDGSNFTLKIRSTKLEDSAMYFCASSGTRAGETQYFGPGTRLLVL.

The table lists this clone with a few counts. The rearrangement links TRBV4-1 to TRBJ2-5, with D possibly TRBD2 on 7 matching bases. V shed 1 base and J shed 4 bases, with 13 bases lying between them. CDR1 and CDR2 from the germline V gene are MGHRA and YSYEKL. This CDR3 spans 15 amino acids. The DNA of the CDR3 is TGCGCCAGCAGCCAAGCGGGGGGCGAGGGAGAGACCCAGTACTTC. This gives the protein CASSQAGGEGETQYF.

The CDR3 DNA follows: TGTGCCAGCAGACTGGAGTATAGCAATCAGCCCCAGCATTTT. The encoded protein is CASRLEYSNQPQHF. The chain joins TRBV28 to TRBJ1-5; D gene uncertain. From germline, CDR1 is MDHEN and CDR2 SYDVKM. Trimming took 6 bases from V and 0 from J, leaving 9 bases between them. The CDR3 has 14 amino acids.

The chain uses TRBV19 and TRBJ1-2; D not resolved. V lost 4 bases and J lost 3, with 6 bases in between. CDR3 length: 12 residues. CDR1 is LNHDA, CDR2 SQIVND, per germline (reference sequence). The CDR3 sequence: CASSTQDYGYTF. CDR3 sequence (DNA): TGTGCCAGTAGTACGCAGGACTATGGCTACACCTTC. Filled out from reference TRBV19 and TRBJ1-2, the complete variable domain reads DGGITQSPKYLFRKEGQNVTLSCEQNLNHDAMYWYRQDPGQGLRLIYYSQIVNDFQKGDIAEGYSVSREKKESFPLTVTSAQKNPTAFYLCASSTQDYGYTFGSGTRLTVV.

In DNA, the CDR3 is TGTGCCAGCAGTTCTTCAGGGGATCAGCCCCAGCATTTT. Its protein is CASSSSGDQPQHF. V is TRBV28 and J is TRBJ1-5; tentatively, D is TRBD1 (6 bases). CDR1 MDHEN and CDR2 SYDVKM come from the germline V gene. The CDR3 extends over 13 amino acids. The V gene lost 4 bases and the J gene lost 5 bases, with 9 bases spanning the gap.

CDR3 protein: CASSAGTGGYTEAFF. CDR3 nucleotide sequence: TGCGCCAGCAGCGCCGGGACAGGGGGCTACACTGAAGCTTTCTTT. This sequence joins TRBV10-2 and TRBJ1-1, with TRBD1 matching over 12 bases. The CDR3 is 15 amino acids. CDR1 is WSHSY, CDR2 SAAADI, per germline. V was clipped by 6 bases and J by 3 bases; unmatched bases: 5.

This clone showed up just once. DNA of the CDR3: TGTGCCAGCTCAGGGGAGGGGATCTATGGCTACACCTTC. Amino acid sequence: CASSGEGIYGYTF. The rearrangement uses TRBV18 and TRBJ1-2, with D perhaps matching TRBD1 (5 bases). The germline V and J ends were trimmed by 5 bases and 4 bases, with 11 bases remaining between them. Germline assignment: CDR1 KGHSH and CDR2 LQKENI. The CDR3 consists of 13 residues.

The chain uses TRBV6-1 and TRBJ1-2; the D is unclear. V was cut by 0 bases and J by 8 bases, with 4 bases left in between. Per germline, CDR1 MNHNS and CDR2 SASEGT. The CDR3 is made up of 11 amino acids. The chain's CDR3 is CASSEARGYTF. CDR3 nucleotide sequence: TGTGCCAGCAGTGAAGCGAGGGGCTACACCTTC.

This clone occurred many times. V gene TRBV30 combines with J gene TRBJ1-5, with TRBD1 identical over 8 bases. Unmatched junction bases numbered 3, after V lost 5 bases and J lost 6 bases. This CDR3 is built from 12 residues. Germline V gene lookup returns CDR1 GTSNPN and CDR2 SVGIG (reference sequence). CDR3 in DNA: TGTGCCTGGGGACAGGGCGGTCAGCCCCAGCATTTT. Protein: CAWGQGGQPQHF.

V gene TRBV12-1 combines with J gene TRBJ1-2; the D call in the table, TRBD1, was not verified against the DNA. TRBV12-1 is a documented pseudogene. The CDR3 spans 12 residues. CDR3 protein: CASSFQNYGYTF. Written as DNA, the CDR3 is TGTGCCAGCAGCTTTCAGAACTATGGCTACACCTTC.

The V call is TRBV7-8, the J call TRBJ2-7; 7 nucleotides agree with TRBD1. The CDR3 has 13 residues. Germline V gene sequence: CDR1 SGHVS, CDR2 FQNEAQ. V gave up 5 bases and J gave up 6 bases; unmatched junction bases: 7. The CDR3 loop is CASSPRQGGEQYV. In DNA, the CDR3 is TGTGCCAGCAGCCCAAGACAGGGTGGCGAGCAGTACGTC.

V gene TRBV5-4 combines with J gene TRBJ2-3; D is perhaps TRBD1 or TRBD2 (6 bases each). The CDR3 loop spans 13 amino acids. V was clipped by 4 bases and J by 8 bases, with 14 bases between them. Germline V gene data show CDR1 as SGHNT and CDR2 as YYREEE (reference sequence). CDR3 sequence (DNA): TGTGCCAGCAGCCTGGGGGGCCAGGGTACGCAGTATTTT. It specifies CASSLGGQGTQYF. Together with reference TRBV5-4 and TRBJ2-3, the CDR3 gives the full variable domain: ETGVTQSPTHLIKTRGQQVTLRCSSQSGHNTVSWYQQALGQGPQFIFQYYREEENGRGNFPPRFSGLQFPNYSSELNVNALELDDSALYLCASSLGGQGTQYFGPGTRLTVL.

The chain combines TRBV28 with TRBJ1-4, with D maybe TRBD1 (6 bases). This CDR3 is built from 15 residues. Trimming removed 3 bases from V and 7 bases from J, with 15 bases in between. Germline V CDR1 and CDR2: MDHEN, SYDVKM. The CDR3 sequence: CASSFVTGSTEKLFF. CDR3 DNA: TGTGCCAGCAGTTTTGTCACAGGGTCTACTGAAAAACTGTTTTTT.

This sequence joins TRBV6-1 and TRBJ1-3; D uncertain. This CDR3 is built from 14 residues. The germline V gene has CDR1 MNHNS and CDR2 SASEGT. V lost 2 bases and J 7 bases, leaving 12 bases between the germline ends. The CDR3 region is CASSESGLGNTIYF. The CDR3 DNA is TGTGCCAGCAGTGAATCAGGCCTTGGGAACACCATATATTTT.

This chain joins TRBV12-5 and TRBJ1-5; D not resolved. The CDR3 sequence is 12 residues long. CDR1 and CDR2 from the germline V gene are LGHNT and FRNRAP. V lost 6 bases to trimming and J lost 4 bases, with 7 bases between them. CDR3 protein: CASGTGNQPQHF. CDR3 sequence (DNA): TGTGCTAGTGGAACGGGAAATCAGCCCCAGCATTTT. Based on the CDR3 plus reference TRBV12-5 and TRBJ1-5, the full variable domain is DARVTQTPRHKVTEMGQEVTMRCQPILGHNTVFWYRQTMMQGLELLAYFRNRAPLDDSGMPKDRFSAEMPDATLATLKIQPSEPRDSAVYFCASGTGNQPQHFGDGTRLSIL.